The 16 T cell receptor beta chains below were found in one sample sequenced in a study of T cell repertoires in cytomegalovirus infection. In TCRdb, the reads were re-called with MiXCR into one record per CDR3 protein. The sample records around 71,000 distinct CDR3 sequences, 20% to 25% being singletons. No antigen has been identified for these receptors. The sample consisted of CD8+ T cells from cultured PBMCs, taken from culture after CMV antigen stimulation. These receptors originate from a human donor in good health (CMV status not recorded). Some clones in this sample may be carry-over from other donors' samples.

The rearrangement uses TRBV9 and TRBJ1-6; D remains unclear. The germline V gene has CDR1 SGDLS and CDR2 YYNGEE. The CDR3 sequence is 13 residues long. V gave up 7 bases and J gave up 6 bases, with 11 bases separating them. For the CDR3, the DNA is TGTGCCAGCGGAACCGGAGGTAATTCACCCCTCCACTTT. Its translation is CASGTGGNSPLHF.

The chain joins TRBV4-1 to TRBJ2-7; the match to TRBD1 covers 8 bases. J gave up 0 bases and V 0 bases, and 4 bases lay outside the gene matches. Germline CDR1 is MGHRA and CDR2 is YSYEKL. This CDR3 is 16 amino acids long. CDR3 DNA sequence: TGCGCCAGCAGCCAAGATAGGACAGGGAGCTCCTACGAGCAGTACTTC. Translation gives CASSQDRTGSSYEQYF.

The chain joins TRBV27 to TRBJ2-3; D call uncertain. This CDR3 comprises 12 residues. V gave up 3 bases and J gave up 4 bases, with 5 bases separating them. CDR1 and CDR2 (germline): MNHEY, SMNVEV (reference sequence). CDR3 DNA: TGTGCCAGCAGTTTCCCTGCAGATACGCAGTATTTT. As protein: CASSFPADTQYF.

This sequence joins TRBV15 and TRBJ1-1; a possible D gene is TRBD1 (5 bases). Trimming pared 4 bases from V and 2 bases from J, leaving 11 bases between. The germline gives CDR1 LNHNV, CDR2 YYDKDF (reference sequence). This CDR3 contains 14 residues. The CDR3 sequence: CATSTVDSNTEAFF. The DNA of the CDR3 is TGTGCCACCAGCACAGTCGACAGTAACACTGAAGCTTTCTTT. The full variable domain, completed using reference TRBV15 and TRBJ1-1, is DAMVIQNPRYQVTQFGKPVTLSCSQTLNHNVMYWYQQKSSQAPKLLFHYYDKDFNNEADTPDNFQSRRPNTSFCFLDIRSPGLGDTAMYLCATSTVDSNTEAFFGQGTRLTVV.

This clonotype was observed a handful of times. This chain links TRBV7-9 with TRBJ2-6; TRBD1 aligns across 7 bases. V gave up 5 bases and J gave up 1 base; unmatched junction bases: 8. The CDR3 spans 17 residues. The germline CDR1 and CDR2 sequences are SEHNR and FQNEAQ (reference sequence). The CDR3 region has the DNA TGTGCCAGCAGCAGAGGGACAGCGCATTCTGGGGCCAACGTCCTGACTTTC. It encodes CASSRGTAHSGANVLTF.

The CDR3 sequence: CASSLGQQYTF. CDR3 bases: TGTGCCAGCAGTTTGGGACAGCAGTACACCTTC. The chain links TRBV12-3 or TRBV12-4 to TRBJ1-2, with TRBD1 identical over 7 bases. The CDR3 covers 11 residues. The V and J ends lost 3 bases and 11 bases, in that order; junction bases with no gene match: 3.

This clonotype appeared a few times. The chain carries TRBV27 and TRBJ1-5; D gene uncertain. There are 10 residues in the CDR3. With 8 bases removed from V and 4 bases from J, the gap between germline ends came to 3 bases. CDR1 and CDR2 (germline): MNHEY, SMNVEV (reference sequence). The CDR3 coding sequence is TGTGCCAGCGGTAATCAGCCCCAGCATTTT. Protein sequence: CASGNQPQHF.

This CDR3 is CASSPIRTGKVGYTF. In DNA, the CDR3 is TGTGCCAGCAGCCCTATCAGAACAGGGAAGGTTGGCTACACCTTC. This chain connects TRBV7-6 to TRBJ1-2; weak D call: TRBD1 (6 bases). This CDR3 is built from 15 residues. The V gene's germline CDR1 is SGHVS and CDR2 FNYEAQ. V lost 5 bases to trimming and J lost 7 bases, with 20 bases between them.

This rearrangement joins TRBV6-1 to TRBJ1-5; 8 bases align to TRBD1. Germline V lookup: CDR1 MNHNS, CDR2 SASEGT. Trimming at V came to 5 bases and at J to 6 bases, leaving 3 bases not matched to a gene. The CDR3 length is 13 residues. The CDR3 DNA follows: TGTGCCAGCAGTAGACAGGGGAGTCAGCCCCAGCATTTT. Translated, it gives CASSRQGSQPQHF.

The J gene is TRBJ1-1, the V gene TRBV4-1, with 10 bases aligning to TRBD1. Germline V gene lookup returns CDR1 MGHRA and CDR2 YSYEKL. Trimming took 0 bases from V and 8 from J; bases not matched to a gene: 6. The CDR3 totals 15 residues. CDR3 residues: CASSQDRGTGEEAFF. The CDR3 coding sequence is TGCGCCAGCAGCCAAGATCGGGGGACAGGGGAAGAAGCTTTCTTT.

DNA of the CDR3: TGTGCCAGCACCCCATCAGGGTTTCAGCCCCAGCATTTT. It yields the protein CASTPSGFQPQHF. This chain links TRBV12-3 or TRBV12-4 with TRBJ1-5; D might be TRBD1 (5 bases). V was shortened by 7 bases and J by 6 bases, with 13 bases between the two germline ends. The CDR3 has 13 residues.

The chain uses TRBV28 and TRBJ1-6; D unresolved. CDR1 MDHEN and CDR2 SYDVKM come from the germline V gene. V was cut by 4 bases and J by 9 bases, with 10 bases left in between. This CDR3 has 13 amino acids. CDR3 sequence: CASSSRAFSPLHF. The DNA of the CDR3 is TGTGCCAGCAGTTCTAGAGCGTTTTCACCCCTCCACTTT.

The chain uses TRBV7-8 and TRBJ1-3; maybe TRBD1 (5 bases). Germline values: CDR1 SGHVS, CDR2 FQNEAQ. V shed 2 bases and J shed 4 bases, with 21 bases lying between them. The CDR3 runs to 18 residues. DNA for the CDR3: TGTGCCAGCAGCTTATGGGAGGCAGGGCTCTCTGGCGGAAACACCATATATTTT. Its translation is CASSLWEAGLSGGNTIYF.

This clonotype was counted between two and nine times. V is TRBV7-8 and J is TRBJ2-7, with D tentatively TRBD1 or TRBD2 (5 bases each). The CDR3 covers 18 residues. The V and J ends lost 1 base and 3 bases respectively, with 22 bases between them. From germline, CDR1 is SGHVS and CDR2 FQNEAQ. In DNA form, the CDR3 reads TGTGCCAGCAGCTTAGAGGGTCTTTTGGGTTTGAGGGGCTACGAGCAGTACTTC. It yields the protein CASSLEGLLGLRGYEQYF.

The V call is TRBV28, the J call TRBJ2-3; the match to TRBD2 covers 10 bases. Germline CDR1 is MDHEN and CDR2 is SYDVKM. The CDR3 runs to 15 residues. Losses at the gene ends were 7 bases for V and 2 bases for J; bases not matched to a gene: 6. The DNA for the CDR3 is TGTGCCAGCAACCCCGGACTAGCGGACACAGATACGCAGTATTTT. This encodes CASNPGLADTDTQYF.

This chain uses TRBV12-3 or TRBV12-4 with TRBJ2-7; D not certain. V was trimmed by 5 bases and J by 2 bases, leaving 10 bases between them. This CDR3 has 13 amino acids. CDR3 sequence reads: CASSPRLPYEQYF. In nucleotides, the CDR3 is TGTGCCAGCAGTCCACGACTCCCCTACGAGCAGTACTTC.